This T cell receptor beta chain appears in the sequencing data of a study of blood T cell repertoires in COVID-19. Across the study: Sites in the United States, Italy and Spain provided acute and convalescent COVID-19 samples. Sources were T cells, B-cell-depleted T cells, or PBMCs; the material itself was cDNA or gDNA.

Here immunoSEQ multiplex PCR was the method, and the copy in TCRdb shows in-frame clones only, minus some. This table holds 90,000 to 150,000 clones, less than 85% found once. Germline V gene sequence: CDR1 SQVTM, CDR2 ANQGSEA. The ends lost 6 bases at V and 3 bases at J; junction bases unmatched: 5. The CDR3 consists of 13 residues. Source material: peripheral blood. This sequence originates from a human donor with acute or convalescent COVID-19. The donor label of this sample is uncertain. The rearrangement links TRBV29-1 to TRBJ1-5; 7 positions match TRBD1. The CDR3 reads CSVGDRNNQPQHF. The CDR3 nucleotides are TGCAGCGTAGGGGACAGAAACAATCAGCCCCAGCATTTT.